The TCR beta chain under discussion was sequenced for a study of read filtering for tumor transcriptome and immune sequencing. Study at large: Mean patient age was roughly 61 years, range roughly 45 to 85; around 17 male, some 15 female. Whole-transcriptome libraries were prepared after DNase treatment.

Germline CDR1 reads SGHDT; CDR2 reads YYEEEE. There are 14 residues in the CDR3. Trimming removed 1 base at V and 1 base at J, with 6 bases between. This clonotype was seen repeatedly, ten times or more. From 300 to 400 ng of RNA, a library with molecular barcoded alpha/delta and beta/gamma adaptors was made. TCRdb reanalysed the reads using MiXCR and keeps one entry per CDR3 protein. The sample consists of some 140,000 distinct CDR3 sequences, under 15% of them appearing once. This chain uses TRBV5-6 with TRBJ1-5; D is unresolved. The sequenced material came from a population of CD138-negative cells sorted from bone marrow. This receptor was taken from a donor older than 35 with multiple myeloma. The CDR3 loop reads CASSLTGSNQPQHF. CDR3 nucleotides: TGTGCCAGCAGCTTGACCGGCAGCAATCAGCCCCAGCATTTT. The entire variable domain, with the rest obtained from reference TRBV5-6 and TRBJ1-5, is as follows: DAGVTQSPTHLIKTRGQQVTLRCSPKSGHDTVSWYQQALGQGPQFIFQYYEEEERQRGNFPDRFSGHQFPNYSSELNVNALLLGDSALYLCASSLTGSNQPQHFGDGTRLSIL.